Following are 10 T cell receptor beta chains from one sample sequenced in a study of identical twins. MiXCR, run by TCRdb on the 5' RACE reads, gives a single entry per CDR3 protein. The table shows 500,000 to 550,000 distinct CDR3 sequences, with about 22% occurring only once. The same sample was also studied in work on yellow fever vaccine responses in identical twins.

Sequenced material: CD4+ T cells sorted from blood. All receptors derive from a woman aged 18 to 35 in good health.

This clonotype was seen a handful of times. V is TRBV6-1 and J is TRBJ1-6; D uncertain. Germline loops: CDR1 MNHNS, CDR2 SASEGT. V was trimmed by 5 bases and J by 2 bases, leaving 7 bases between them. The CDR3 totals 14 residues. The CDR3 sequence: CASSRVPYNSPLHF. CDR3 bases: TGTGCCAGCAGTCGGGTCCCCTATAATTCACCCCTCCACTTT.

J is TRBJ2-5 and V is TRBV10-3; a weak D match, TRBD2 (6 bases). The CDR3 consists of 13 residues. V was trimmed by 10 bases and J by 5 bases, leaving 17 bases between them. Germline assignment: CDR1 ENHRY and CDR2 SYGVKD. In nucleotides, the CDR3 is TGTGCCACCCTGGGAGTGGGAGGCGAGACCCAGTACTTC. Its translation is CATLGVGGETQYF.

V and J are TRBV6-5 and TRBJ1-6; 9 bases align to TRBD1. The CDR3 has 15 residues. J gave up 9 bases and V 5 bases, and 8 bases lay outside the gene matches. CDR1 and CDR2 (germline): MNHEY, SVGAGI. This CDR3 is CASSATTGGGSPLHF. In DNA, the CDR3 is TGTGCCAGCAGTGCCACTACAGGGGGCGGTTCACCCCTCCACTTT.

The rearrangement links TRBV11-1 to TRBJ2-6, with D perhaps matching TRBD1 (6 bases). The germline V gene encodes CDR1 SGHAT and CDR2 FQDESV (reference sequence). The CDR3 length is 18 residues. Trimming left V 0 bases short and J 2 bases short, with 14 bases between. Here the CDR3 reads CASSLARGGPPGANVLTF. CDR3 sequence (DNA): TGTGCCAGCAGCTTAGCCAGGGGTGGGCCTCCTGGGGCCAACGTCCTGACTTTC.

V and J are TRBV5-1 and TRBJ2-1, with a possible D match to TRBD2 (5 bases). Germline V lookup: CDR1 SGHRS, CDR2 YFSETQ. V lost 1 base to trimming and J lost 8 bases, with 10 bases between them. The CDR3 is 13 residues long. The DNA for the CDR3 is TGCGCCAGCAGCTTGCCCCAGAGGGATGAGCAGTTCTTC. This gives the protein CASSLPQRDEQFF.

The J gene is TRBJ2-4, the V gene TRBV3-1, with TRBD2 matching over 7 bases. The CDR3 contains 16 residues. The V segment lost 4 bases and the J segment 8 bases; nucleotides outside the gene matches: 14. The germline V gene has CDR1 LGHDT and CDR2 YNNKEL (reference sequence). The CDR3 DNA is TGTGCCAGCAGCCCCCATCACCCGACTAGCTTCGACATTCAGTACTTC. Translated, it gives CASSPHHPTSFDIQYF.

The rearrangement uses TRBV5-5 and TRBJ2-2, with 13 bases identical to TRBD2. Looked up from germline, CDR1 is SGHKS and CDR2 is YYEKEE (reference sequence). J was trimmed by 3 bases and V by 5 bases; bases with no gene match: 1. The CDR3 loop spans 15 amino acids. CDR3 bases: TGTGCCAGCAGTACTAGCGGGAGGGACACCGGGGAGCTGTTTTTT. Protein product: CASSTSGRDTGELFF.

This rearrangement joins TRBV5-1 to TRBJ2-7, with 9 positions matching TRBD1. J was trimmed by 3 bases and V by 2 bases; bases with no gene match: 3. Germline V gene lookup returns CDR1 SGHRS and CDR2 YFSETQ. CDR3 length: 14 residues. The CDR3 loop reads CASSFGTGHYEQYV. The CDR3 DNA is TGCGCCAGCAGCTTTGGGACAGGGCACTACGAGCAGTACGTC.

The chain is built from TRBV12-3 or TRBV12-4 and TRBJ2-5, with 9 bases matching TRBD2. Trimming removed 2 bases from V and 5 bases from J; junction bases left unmatched: 9. The CDR3 length is 16 residues. The CDR3 DNA reads TGTGCCAGCAGTTTAATAGGACGCGGGGGGGTGGAGACCCAGTACTTC. Its protein product is CASSLIGRGGVETQYF.

This clonotype came up a few times. The chain uses TRBV11-1 and TRBJ2-3; 8 nucleotides match TRBD2. J lost 5 bases, V lost 7 bases, and 5 bases had no gene match. The CDR3 extends over 13 amino acids. The germline CDR1 and CDR2 sequences are SGHAT and FQDESV (reference sequence). The CDR3 protein is CASIGRAEDTQYF. In nucleotides, the CDR3 is TGTGCCAGCATCGGGAGGGCCGAAGATACGCAGTATTTT.